This T cell receptor beta chain was captured in a study of shared clonotypes between healthy human individuals. Across the whole study: A donor's plate count was three for CD4 naive and three for CD4 memory; CD8 naive had two and CD8 memory one.

The method was immunoSEQ multiplex PCR; TCRdb's version includes in-frame clones alone and lacks a portion of them. The table has approximately 2.4 million clones, 90% to 96% seen once. With respect to this clone: The target antigen is unknown.

CDR1 is ENHRY and CDR2 is SYGVKD in the germline V gene. CDR3 length: 15 amino acids. V lost 0 bases to trimming and J lost 4 bases; unmatched junction nucleotides: 5. Study-wide findings and caveats: Generation probabilities were higher for clonotypes shared across all four sorted-subset donors than for unshared ones.

The TCR originated in a man between 18 and 35 years old in good health. Source material: naive CD4+ T cells sorted from blood. Subset denoted: CD45RA+ positively selected. The J gene is TRBJ2-7, the V gene TRBV10-3; TRBD2 matches at 8 bases. CDR3 loop: CAISESTGGGYEQYF. DNA for the CDR3: TGTGCCATCAGTGAGTCGACCGGGGGGGGATACGAGCAGTACTTC.